These T cell receptor beta chains were read from a single sample in a study of shared T cell receptors in the human thymus. Profiled with immunoSEQ multiplex PCR; TCRdb holds only in-frame clones, not every one. The repertoire holds 500,000 to 550,000 clones, with approximately 80% as singletons. These data were also filed under a second study, of human thymus T cells.

The sample comprised thymocytes. These receptor sequences come from a boy younger than two with a congenital heart defect. Each CDR3 is given with its conserved first and last residue. The D gene is left open where the match is weak. Clone size, where shown, is once, few, many, or a class for clones that have expanded.

d_gene,abundance,j_gene,v_gene,CDR3aa,CDR3nt
TRBD2,NA,TRBJ2-3,TRBV2,CASSALREGRPDTQYF,TGTGCCAGCAGTGCTTTGCGGGAGGGCCGCCCAGATACGCAGTATTTT
TRBD1,NA,TRBJ2-7,TRBV19,CASSNRQGPRSFYEQYF,TGTGCCAGTAGTAACAGACAGGGGCCCCGTTCCTTCTACGAGCAGTACTTC
TRBD2,NA,TRBJ2-7,TRBV5-4,CASSPGPGEIAAGGPHEQYF,TGTGCCAGCAGCCCCGGACCGGGGGAAATCGCGGCGGGAGGGCCGCACGAGCAGTACTTC
NA,NA,TRBJ2-5,TRBV7-9,CASSFWARGETQYF,TGTGCCAGCAGCTTTTGGGCTAGGGGAGAGACCCAGTACTTC
TRBD2,once,TRBJ2-3,TRBV27,CASKLSGRRTDTQYF,TGTGCCAGCAAACTTAGCGGGAGGAGGACAGATACGCAGTATTTT
NA,NA,TRBJ2-7,TRBV14,CASSQTQRNLNGQYEQYF,TGTGCCAGCAGCCAAACCCAGAGGAACCTAAACGGCCAATACGAGCAGTACTTC
NA,few,TRBJ1-4,TRBV29-1,CSVDSGGSGKLFF,TGCAGCGTTGATAGCGGGGGTTCAGGAAAACTGTTTTTT
NA,NA,TRBJ2-5,TRBV5-4,CASSSLSGIQETQYF,TGTGCCAGCAGCTCCCTGTCGGGGATCCAAGAGACCCAGTACTTC
TRBD2,NA,TRBJ2-3,TRBV10-2,CASSEDREAGDTQYF,TGCGCCAGCAGTGAGGATCGGGAGGCGGGGGATACGCAGTATTTT
TRBD1,NA,TRBJ2-7,TRBV19,CASSRDRSSYEQYF,TGTGCCAGTAGTAGGGACAGGAGCTCCTACGAGCAGTACTTC
NA,NA,TRBJ2-6,TRBV7-2,CASSLRLNSGANVLTF,TGTGCCAGCAGCTTAAGACTGAACTCTGGGGCCAACGTCCTGACTTTC